This is a list of T cell receptor beta chains from one sample in a study of CD8 T cells in ankylosing spondylitis. TCRdb called the 5' RACE reads again in MiXCR, with one record for every CDR3 protein. The sample has around 440,000 distinct CDR3 sequences, roughly 15% seen once. Specimen: blood, either unsorted or a sorted T cell fraction (not recorded which). The receptors were sampled from a male donor with ankylosing spondylitis. CDR3s include the opening cysteine and the closing phenylalanine or tryptophan. A D gene is named only where the DNA matches it firmly. The size field is filled for only some rows; it gives once, few, many or a size class.

V gene: TRBV20-1; J gene: TRBJ1-5; clone size: NA; D gene: NA; CDR3 protein: CSARVQEYQPQHF; CDR3 DNA: TGCAGTGCTAGAGTCCAAGAATATCAGCCCCAGCATTTT
V gene: TRBV25-1; J gene: TRBJ2-7; clone size: NA; D gene: NA; CDR3 protein: CTSTGGGRRQYF; CDR3 DNA: TGTACCAGTACAGGGGGGGGGCGGCGGCAGTACTTC
V gene: TRBV5-1; J gene: TRBJ1-1; clone size: few; D gene: TRBD1; CDR3 protein: CASSTQTGPNTEAFF; CDR3 DNA: TGCGCCAGCAGCACCCAGACAGGGCCGAACACTGAAGCTTTCTTT
V gene: TRBV12-3/TRBV12-4; J gene: TRBJ2-3; clone size: NA; D gene: TRBD2; CDR3 protein: CASSLRGGEDTQYF; CDR3 DNA: TGTGCCAGCAGTTTGCGGGGAGGGGAAGATACGCAGTATTTT
V gene: TRBV12-3/TRBV12-4; J gene: TRBJ1-6; clone size: many; D gene: NA; CDR3 protein: CASSFGGHGNSPLHF; CDR3 DNA: TGTGCCAGCAGTTTTGGGGGCCACGGTAATTCACCCCTCCACTTT
V gene: TRBV20-1; J gene: TRBJ2-1; clone size: few; D gene: NA; CDR3 protein: CSARVGSSYNEQFF; CDR3 DNA: TGCAGTGCTAGAGTCGGGTCCTCCTACAATGAGCAGTTCTTC
V gene: TRBV5-6; J gene: TRBJ2-3; clone size: few; D gene: NA; CDR3 protein: CASSPIEFRTDTQYF; CDR3 DNA: TGTGCCAGCAGCCCGATTGAGTTCCGGACAGATACGCAGTATTTT
V gene: TRBV7-9; J gene: TRBJ2-2; clone size: NA; D gene: NA; CDR3 protein: CASSSTDTAGELFF; CDR3 DNA: TGTGCCAGCAGCTCCACGGACACGGCCGGGGAGCTGTTTTTT
V gene: TRBV5-1; J gene: TRBJ2-1; clone size: few; D gene: TRBD2; CDR3 protein: CASSTPSGNYNEQFF; CDR3 DNA: TGCGCCAGCAGCACCCCTAGCGGCAACTACAATGAGCAGTTCTTC
V gene: TRBV18; J gene: TRBJ1-2; clone size: NA; D gene: NA; CDR3 protein: CASSPEGAGSYGYTF; CDR3 DNA: TGTGCCAGCTCACCAGAAGGGGCAGGTTCCTATGGCTACACCTTC
V gene: TRBV5-1; J gene: TRBJ2-1; clone size: NA; D gene: NA; CDR3 protein: CASSPAGTTTNEQFF; CDR3 DNA: TGCGCCAGCAGCCCCGCCGGGACGACTACCAATGAGCAGTTCTTC
V gene: TRBV5-1; J gene: TRBJ2-1; clone size: many; D gene: NA; CDR3 protein: CASSLAEGGYEQFF; CDR3 DNA: TGCGCCAGCAGCTTGGCCGAGGGTGGCTATGAGCAGTTCTTC
V gene: TRBV20-1; J gene: TRBJ2-1; clone size: NA; D gene: TRBD2; CDR3 protein: CSARDGGRAANEQFF; CDR3 DNA: TGCAGTGCTAGAGATGGCGGGAGGGCCGCCAATGAGCAGTTCTTC
V gene: TRBV12-3/TRBV12-4; J gene: TRBJ2-2; clone size: many; D gene: NA; CDR3 protein: CASSLGGSITGELFF; CDR3 DNA: TGTGCCAGCAGTTTGGGTGGATCTATCACCGGGGAGCTGTTTTTT
V gene: TRBV12-3/TRBV12-4; J gene: TRBJ2-2; clone size: NA; D gene: TRBD2; CDR3 protein: CASTRRGTSGRVGGELFF; CDR3 DNA: TGTGCCAGCACCCGAAGGGGGACTAGCGGGAGGGTCGGCGGGGAGCTGTTTTTT
V gene: TRBV5-1; J gene: TRBJ2-5; clone size: many; D gene: NA; CDR3 protein: CASSLDLGYQETQYF; CDR3 DNA: TGCGCCAGCAGCTTGGATTTGGGGTACCAAGAGACCCAGTACTTC
V gene: TRBV20-1; J gene: TRBJ1-5; clone size: few; D gene: NA; CDR3 protein: CSARTRGGRNQPQHF; CDR3 DNA: TGCAGTGCTAGAACCCGGGGAGGGCGCAATCAGCCCCAGCATTTT
V gene: TRBV5-5; J gene: TRBJ1-5; clone size: few; D gene: NA; CDR3 protein: CASSLVPERQPQHF; CDR3 DNA: TGTGCCAGCAGCTTGGTCCCGGAGCGACAGCCCCAGCATTTT
V gene: TRBV10-3; J gene: TRBJ1-2; clone size: NA; D gene: NA; CDR3 protein: CAISESGNSYGYTF; CDR3 DNA: TGTGCCATCAGTGAGTCTGGAAATAGCTATGGCTACACCTTC
V gene: TRBV2; J gene: TRBJ2-7; clone size: few; D gene: TRBD1; CDR3 protein: CASSEVGQGAGEQYF; CDR3 DNA: TGTGCCAGCAGTGAAGTGGGACAGGGGGCCGGGGAGCAGTACTTC
V gene: TRBV7-9; J gene: TRBJ2-5; clone size: few; D gene: NA; CDR3 protein: CASSSWTVTTQYF; CDR3 DNA: TGTGCCAGCAGCTCATGGACCGTAACGACCCAGTACTTC
V gene: TRBV10-3; J gene: TRBJ2-1; clone size: many; D gene: NA; CDR3 protein: CAISELGDNEQFF; CDR3 DNA: TGTGCCATCAGTGAATTGGGCGACAATGAGCAGTTCTTC
V gene: TRBV9; J gene: TRBJ1-4; clone size: NA; D gene: TRBD1; CDR3 protein: CASSLAGTGPNEKLFF; CDR3 DNA: TGTGCCAGCAGCTTAGCGGGGACAGGCCCGAATGAAAAACTGTTTTTT
V gene: TRBV27; J gene: TRBJ1-6; clone size: few; D gene: TRBD1; CDR3 protein: CASSLSRRTGNSPLHF; CDR3 DNA: TGTGCCAGCAGTTTATCGAGGAGGACAGGGAATTCACCCCTCCACTTT
V gene: TRBV29-1; J gene: TRBJ2-1; clone size: many; D gene: TRBD1; CDR3 protein: CSARRDRGDGEQFF; CDR3 DNA: TGCAGCGCTCGCCGGGACAGGGGGGATGGTGAGCAGTTCTTC
V gene: TRBV4-1; J gene: TRBJ1-1; clone size: few; D gene: NA; CDR3 protein: CASRRDMNTEAFF; CDR3 DNA: TGCGCCAGCAGACGGGACATGAACACTGAAGCTTTCTTT
V gene: TRBV15; J gene: TRBJ2-5; clone size: many; D gene: NA; CDR3 protein: CATSRGGETQYF; CDR3 DNA: TGTGCCACCAGCAGAGGTGGAGAGACCCAGTACTTC
V gene: TRBV23-1; J gene: TRBJ2-2; clone size: NA; D gene: NA; CDR3 protein: CASSPGTGELFF; CDR3 DNA: TGCGCCAGCAGTCCAGGGACCGGGGAGCTGTTTTTT
V gene: TRBV28; J gene: TRBJ1-4; clone size: few; D gene: NA; CDR3 protein: CASSLGGGKEKLFF; CDR3 DNA: TGTGCCAGCAGTTTGGGAGGCGGGAAAGAAAAACTGTTTTTT
V gene: TRBV20-1; J gene: TRBJ1-1; clone size: NA; D gene: NA; CDR3 protein: CSARDTGMNTEAFF; CDR3 DNA: TGCAGTGCTAGAGATACAGGGATGAACACTGAAGCTTTCTTT